The 17 T cell receptor beta chains listed next were all sequenced from one sample in a study of memory B cells and T cells in multiple sclerosis. CFSE-dim autoproliferating and CFSE-high non-proliferating T cells from unstimulated culture were sequenced separately. Replicate wells were pooled after 7 days of stimulus-free culture of 5x10^7 CFSE-labeled PBMCs. Method: immunoSEQ multiplex PCR; TCRdb's copy keeps in-frame clones and lacks some. The data show 46,000 or so clones, around 79% seen once. These receptors lack a known antigen. The source material was PBMCs from blood kept in culture. The receptor set was obtained from a human donor with multiple sclerosis.

The chain uses TRBV28 and TRBJ2-2; D ambiguous. The germline V and J ends were trimmed by 6 bases and 0 bases, with 8 bases remaining between them. The CDR3 contains 14 residues. Germline V gene lookup returns CDR1 MDHEN and CDR2 SYDVKM. Written as DNA, the CDR3 is TGTGCCAGCAGCCCGAGGCCGAACACCGGGGAGCTGTTTTTT. Amino acid sequence: CASSPRPNTGELFF.

The chain recombines TRBV2 with TRBJ2-5; D may be TRBD1 or TRBD2 (5 bases each). Deletions cut 9 bases from V and 5 bases from J, with 16 bases between. Per germline, CDR1 SNHLY and CDR2 FYNNEI. The CDR3 spans 13 residues. DNA for the CDR3: TGTGCCAGTCAACTACAGGAGCGGGAGACCCAGTACTTC. This sequence encodes CASQLQERETQYF.

The V call is TRBV5-5, the J call TRBJ2-7; possible D gene TRBD2, 6 bases. Trimming shortened V by 0 bases and J by 3 bases, and 13 bases separated the two germline ends. The CDR3 is 15 amino acids. CDR1 SGHKS and CDR2 YYEKEE come from the germline V gene (reference sequence). This chain's CDR3 is CASSLGPGVNYEQYF. In DNA, the CDR3 is TGTGCCAGCAGCTTGGGACCGGGGGTAAACTACGAGCAGTACTTC.

The V gene is TRBV10-1, the J gene TRBJ2-1; no reliable D call. The CDR3 loop spans 13 amino acids. Germline V gene data show CDR1 as WNHNN and CDR2 as SYGVQD (reference sequence). V shed 3 bases and J shed 10 bases, with 13 bases lying between them. CDR3 sequence (DNA): TGCGCCAGCAGTGACTTTAGGACCGGAGAGCAGTTCTTC. Protein: CASSDFRTGEQFF.

CDR3 residues: CASSGQMNTEAFF. CDR3 coding DNA: TGTGCCAGCTCGGGACAGATGAACACTGAAGCTTTCTTT. The chain joins TRBV18 to TRBJ1-1, with 7 nucleotides matching TRBD1. J lost 0 bases, V lost 6 bases, and 1 base had no gene match. CDR1 KGHSH and CDR2 LQKENI come from the germline V gene. This CDR3 spans 13 amino acids.

The chain joins TRBV2 to TRBJ1-5; D not resolved. The CDR3 runs to 15 residues. V was trimmed by 4 bases and J by 0 bases, leaving 10 bases between them. CDR1 is SNHLY, CDR2 FYNNEI, per germline. In nucleotides, the CDR3 is TGTGCCAGCAGTGCGGGCCTTCGTAGCAATCAGCCCCAGCATTTT. Its translation: CASSAGLRSNQPQHF.

This rearrangement joins TRBV4-2 to TRBJ2-3, with 7 bases lining up with TRBD1. This CDR3 is 18 amino acids long. Germline CDR1 LGHNA, CDR2 YNFKEQ. V trimming: 4 bases; J trimming: 4 bases; junction bases outside the gene matches: 17. The CDR3 spells CASSPQQGLGLTADTQYF. DNA of the CDR3: TGTGCCAGCAGCCCGCAACAGGGGCTGGGGCTTACAGCAGATACGCAGTATTTT.

The chain joins TRBV6-5 to TRBJ1-1; D ambiguous. Germline values: CDR1 MNHEY, CDR2 SVGAGI. The CDR3 runs to 13 residues. The V gene lost 0 bases and the J gene lost 7 bases, with 9 bases spanning the gap. The CDR3 DNA reads TGTGCCAGCAGTTACTCGAGTAGGGATGAAGCTTTCTTT. Translated, it gives CASSYSSRDEAFF.

This clone appeared a single time. The genes are TRBV9 and TRBJ2-5, with 8 positions matching TRBD1. This CDR3 contains 15 residues. After removal of 2 bases from V and 4 bases from J, the junction contained 7 bases not matched to a gene. Germline CDR1 is SGDLS and CDR2 is YYNGEE. CDR3 amino acids: CASSVRQGMGETQYF. CDR3 DNA: TGTGCCAGCAGCGTCAGACAGGGGATGGGAGAGACCCAGTACTTC.

The chain employs TRBV6-7 and TRBJ2-7, with D perhaps given as TRBD1 or TRBD2 (5 bases each). TRBV6-7 is an ORF; its function is uncertain. CDR3 length: 17 amino acids. V dropped 6 bases and J dropped 3 bases, with 24 bases sitting between them. The CDR3 DNA sequence: TGTGCCAGCAGCCATGCCGTTGGGGCGGGTGAACTCTACGAGCAGTACTTC. It encodes CASSHAVGAGELYEQYF.

The V gene is TRBV27, the J gene TRBJ2-2; TRBD1 aligns across 7 bases. There are 15 residues in the CDR3. Germline V gives CDR1 MNHEY, CDR2 SMNVEV (reference sequence). J was trimmed by 2 bases and V by 5 bases; bases with no gene match: 5. CDR3 sequence (DNA): TGTGCCAGCAGTGTGGGACAGCCTAACACCGGGGAGCTGTTTTTT. It specifies CASSVGQPNTGELFF.

The chain combines TRBV6-1 with TRBJ1-2; tentative D call: TRBD1 (6 bases). V lost 6 bases to trimming and J lost 6 bases, with 17 bases between them. Germline V gene data show CDR1 as MNHNS and CDR2 as SASEGT. This CDR3 is built from 14 residues. In DNA, the CDR3 is TGTGCCAGCAGAAACACAGGGATCGGGGATGGCTACACCTTC. This sequence encodes CASRNTGIGDGYTF.

The V gene is TRBV4-2, the J gene TRBJ2-2, with D possibly matching TRBD1 (6 bases). The CDR3 has 16 residues. The germline V gene has CDR1 LGHNA and CDR2 YNFKEQ. V shed 1 base and J shed 4 bases, with 13 bases lying between them. CDR3 bases: TGTGCCAGCAGCCAAGCAGGGGCCGGCGGCACCGGGGAGCTGTTTTTT. Protein product: CASSQAGAGGTGELFF.

The chain has TRBV9 and TRBJ2-7; D is possibly TRBD1 (5 bases). This CDR3 is 14 amino acids long. Germline V lookup: CDR1 SGDLS, CDR2 YYNGEE. V shed 0 bases and J shed 3 bases, with 10 bases lying between them. The CDR3: CASSVAGQGYEQYF. In DNA form, the CDR3 reads TGTGCCAGCAGCGTAGCCGGGCAGGGCTACGAGCAGTACTTC.

V and J are TRBV9 and TRBJ1-5; D is perhaps TRBD1 (5 bases). Between the trimmed V and J ends, which lost 0 bases and 11 bases, there was a span of 33 bases. The CDR3 covers 20 residues. Germline V gene sequence: CDR1 SGDLS, CDR2 YYNGEE. The CDR3 spells CASSVATGTQNNQLSATQHF. The CDR3 region has the DNA TGTGCCAGCAGCGTAGCTACCGGGACCCAGAACAACCAACTATCAGCGACCCAGCATTTT.

The chain employs TRBV5-1 and TRBJ2-2; the D gene is possibly TRBD2 (6 bases). V was clipped by 4 bases and J by 4 bases, with 11 bases between them. CDR3 length: 14 residues. From germline, CDR1 is SGHRS and CDR2 YFSETQ. The CDR3 region is CASSQGTATGELFF. The CDR3 nucleotides are TGCGCCAGCAGCCAAGGGACTGCCACCGGGGAGCTGTTTTTT.

The chain couples TRBV4-2 to TRBJ2-7, with D maybe TRBD1 (6 bases). This CDR3 has 16 amino acids. The ends were cut back, 1 base at V and 0 bases at J, with 13 bases in the middle. From germline, CDR1 is LGHNA and CDR2 YNFKEQ. The CDR3 nucleotides read TGTGCCAGCAGCCAAGTTCAGCGACAGGTCTCCTACGAGCAGTACTTC. It yields the protein CASSQVQRQVSYEQYF.